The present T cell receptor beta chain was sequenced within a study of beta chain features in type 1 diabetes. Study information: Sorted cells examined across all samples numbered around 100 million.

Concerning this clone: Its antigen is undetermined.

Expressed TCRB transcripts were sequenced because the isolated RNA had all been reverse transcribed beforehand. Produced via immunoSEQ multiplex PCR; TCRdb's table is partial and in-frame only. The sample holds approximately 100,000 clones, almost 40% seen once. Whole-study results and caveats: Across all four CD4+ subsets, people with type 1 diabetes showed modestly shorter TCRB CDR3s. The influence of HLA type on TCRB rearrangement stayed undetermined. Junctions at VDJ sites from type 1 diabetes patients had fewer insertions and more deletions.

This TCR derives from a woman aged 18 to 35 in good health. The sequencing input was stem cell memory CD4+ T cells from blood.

This CDR3 is CASSPSGPLDLGKNIQYF. The CDR3 coding sequence is TGTGCCAGCAGCCCGAGCGGGCCTCTAGATTTGGGCAAAAACATTCAGTACTTC. This chain links TRBV9 with TRBJ2-4, with D tentatively TRBD2 (6 bases). Germline CDR1 reads SGDLS; CDR2 reads YYNGEE. The CDR3 sequence is 18 residues long. Trimming removed 4 bases from V and 3 bases from J, with 23 bases in between. Drawing the rest from reference TRBV9 and TRBJ2-4, the complete variable domain is DSGVTQTPKHLITATGQRVTLRCSPRSGDLSVYWYQQSLDQGLQFLIQYYNGEERAKGNILERFSAQQFPDLHSELNLSSLELGDSALYFCASSPSGPLDLGKNIQYFGAGTRLSVL.